The rows below give T cell receptor beta chains drawn from one sample of a study of T cell responses to AZD1222 COVID-19 vaccine. Sequencing used immunoSEQ multiplex PCR; TCRdb keeps in-frame clones, though not all of them. The table lists 150,000 to 200,000 clones, roughly 93% of them singletons. Sequencing was performed on peripheral blood, taken on day 0 of AZD1222 vaccination. These receptor sequences come from an adult in good health. Each CDR3 is given with its conserved first and last residue. The D gene is left open where the match is weak. Expanded clones get a size class; other rows say once, few or many, or leave the size out.

>TRBV19|TRBD1|once|TRBJ2-7
TGTGCCAGTAGCTTAGGACAGGGCTACGAGCAGTACTTC
CASSLGQGYEQYF
>TRBV15|TRBD2|-|TRBJ2-1
TGTGCCACCAGCAGAGGAGGGACTAGCGTTAGTCGGGATGAGCAGTTCTTC
CATSRGGTSVSRDEQFF
>TRBV11-1|TRBD2|-|TRBJ2-1
TGTGCCAGCAGCCCCCCGGGGCTAGCGGGAGGGAATGAGCAGTTCTTC
CASSPPGLAGGNEQFF
>TRBV30|-|-|TRBJ1-4
TGTGCCTGGAGTGGGCCAGAGGAGGAGGAAAAACTGTTTTTT
CAWSGPEEEEKLFF
>TRBV3-1/TRBV3-2|TRBD2|-|TRBJ2-3
TGTGCCAGCAGCCAAGAAAGCGGCGGGAGGAGGAGCACAGATACGCAGTATTTT
CASSQESGGRRSTDTQYF
>TRBV28|-|-|TRBJ1-2
TGTGCCAGCTCAACGCTGCAGGGGCAACGAAACTATGGCTACACCTTC
CASSTLQGQRNYGYTF
>TRBV30|-|-|TRBJ1-1
TGTGCCTGGATGCAGGGTGTAGCTTTCTTT
CAWMQGVAFF
>TRBV2|-|-|TRBJ2-7
TGTGCCAGCAGTGAGAGGCGGCTATCCGCCTACGAGCAGTACTTC
CASSERRLSAYEQYF
>TRBV24-1|-|once|TRBJ1-1
TGTGCCACCAGCGTTCAAGGGTTCACTGAAGCTTTCTTT
CATSVQGFTEAFF
>TRBV5-1|-|-|TRBJ1-4
TGCGCCAGCAGCTTGGACAGGGCCCGGGAAAAACTGTTTTTT
CASSLDRAREKLFF
>TRBV18|TRBD1|-|TRBJ1-2
TGTGCCAGCTCCGGGACAGGGGAGCTTGGCTACACCTTC
CASSGTGELGYTF
>TRBV9|-|-|TRBJ2-7
TGTGCCAGCAGCCCAACGAGCGGACAAACCTACGAGCAGTACTTC
CASSPTSGQTYEQYF
>TRBV28|-|-|TRBJ2-7
TGTGCCAGCAGTTCGTCCGGCGGGAACGAGCAGTACTTC
CASSSSGGNEQYF
>TRBV29-1|-|-|TRBJ2-7
TGCAGCGTTAAGGAGGGGGGGCAAAACACCTACGAGCAGTACTTC
CSVKEGGQNTYEQYF
>TRBV27|TRBD2|-|TRBJ2-3
TGTGCCAGCAGTGAACTAGCGGGAGTACGGGAAAGCACAGATACGCAGTATTTT
CASSELAGVRESTDTQYF
>TRBV27|TRBD1|-|TRBJ2-7
TGTGCCAGCAGTCAATTGACAGGGGGCCGCGAGCAGTACTTC
CASSQLTGGREQYF
>TRBV30|-|-|TRBJ1-1
TGTGCCTGGAGAAACACTGAAGCTTTCTTT
CAWRNTEAFF
>TRBV24-1|-|-|TRBJ2-2
TGTGCCACCAGTGGCTCAGGGTACACCGGGGAGCTGTTTTTT
CATSGSGYTGELFF
>TRBV9|-|-|TRBJ1-4
TGTGCCAGCAGCGAGAGCAAAAATGGGGGGCTTAATGAAAAACTGTTTTTT
CASSESKNGGLNEKLFF
>TRBV6-6|-|-|TRBJ1-3
TGTGCCAGCAGTCCCCTTCAACAGGGCCCCTCTGGAAACACCATATATTTT
CASSPLQQGPSGNTIYF
>TRBV3-1/TRBV3-2|TRBD2|-|TRBJ2-5
TGTGCCAGCAGCCCGGGGACTAGCCGCTTAGAGACCCAGTACTTC
CASSPGTSRLETQYF
>TRBV27|-|-|TRBJ1-1
TGTGCCAGCAGGACGGGGAACACTGAAGCTTTCTTT
CASRTGNTEAFF
>TRBV28|TRBD1|once|TRBJ1-6
TGTGCCAGCAGTTTAGTAAACAGGGGGCCTGATAATTCACCCCTCCACTTT
CASSLVNRGPDNSPLHF
>TRBV7-8|TRBD2|-|TRBJ2-2
TGTGCCAGCAGCTGGAGCGGGAGGGCCACCGGGGAGCTGTTTTTT
CASSWSGRATGELFF
>TRBV28|TRBD1|once|TRBJ1-2
TGTGCCAGCAGGACAGGGGACTATGGCTACACCTTC
CASRTGDYGYTF